This is a list of T cell receptor beta chains from one sample in a study of T cells after yellow fever vaccination. In TCRdb, the 5' RACE reads were re-called with MiXCR into one record per CDR3 protein. The data hold some 420,000 distinct CDR3 sequences, with 15% to 20% observed a single time. The sequenced sample was PBMCs, obtained before the yellow fever booster vaccination. The receptors stem from a man between 18 and 29 years old who received the YFV17D yellow fever vaccine. Each CDR3 is given with its conserved first and last residue. Fields, in order: V gene, J gene, clone size, D gene, CDR3 protein, CDR3 DNA. A D gene is named only where the DNA matches it firmly. Expanded clones get a size class; other rows say once, few or many, or leave the size out.

TRBV29-1	TRBJ2-5	NA	NA	CSVATAPRETQYF	TGCAGCGTCGCGACAGCCCCCCGGGAGACCCAGTACTTC
TRBV12-3/TRBV12-4	TRBJ2-4	NA	NA	CASSSGPGLRIQYF	TGTGCCAGCAGTTCCGGGCCAGGCCTGAGGATTCAGTACTTC
TRBV12-3/TRBV12-4	TRBJ1-5	NA	NA	CASSLDSVTNQPQHF	TGTGCCAGCAGTTTAGATTCAGTTACTAATCAGCCCCAGCATTTT
TRBV13	TRBJ1-6	NA	NA	CASSLEAGDGSPLHF	TGTGCCAGCAGCTTAGAAGCCGGGGATGGTTCACCCCTCCACTTT
TRBV5-1	TRBJ2-3	many	TRBD1	CASSHSRTGITDTQYF	TGCGCCAGCAGCCACTCAAGGACAGGGATCACAGATACGCAGTATTTT
TRBV10-3	TRBJ2-2	NA	TRBD2	CAISESWTSGTGELFF	TGTGCCATCAGTGAGTCGTGGACTAGCGGCACCGGGGAGCTGTTTTTT
TRBV5-1	TRBJ2-1	NA	NA	CASSLGQAGDEQFF	TGCGCCAGCAGCTTGGGACAGGCGGGCGATGAGCAGTTCTTC
TRBV5-1	TRBJ2-3	few	TRBD2	CASSSGTRYPLGRTDTQYF	TGCGCCAGCAGCAGTGGGACTAGATACCCGTTAGGTCGTACAGATACGCAGTATTTT
TRBV27	TRBJ2-3	few	NA	CASGSPGTDTQYF	TGTGCCAGCGGTTCCCCCGGGACAGATACGCAGTATTTT
TRBV7-9	TRBJ1-5	NA	NA	CASSPGQGEPPQHF	TGTGCCAGCAGCCCCGGGCAGGGCGAGCCGCCCCAGCATTTT
TRBV10-3	TRBJ2-2	NA	NA	CAISAQGDTGELFF	TGTGCCATCAGTGCACAGGGAGACACCGGGGAGCTGTTTTTT
TRBV6-6	TRBJ1-2	NA	TRBD1	CASSYVDRGTFGYTF	TGTGCCAGCAGTTACGTCGACAGGGGAACGTTTGGCTACACCTTC
TRBV5-1	TRBJ1-1	NA	NA	CASSLSGQGDTEAFF	TGCGCCAGCAGCTTATCCGGTCAAGGAGACACTGAAGCTTTCTTT
TRBV20-1	TRBJ1-1	few	NA	CSAPPGGNTEAFF	TGCAGTGCCCCACCCGGGGGGAACACTGAAGCTTTCTTT
TRBV6-5	TRBJ1-4	few	NA	CASRPNWGKLFF	TGTGCCAGCAGGCCTAATTGGGGAAAACTGTTTTTT
TRBV21-1	TRBJ1-3	few	NA	CASSTIRDRGKVGNTIYF	TGTGCCAGCAGCACCATCAGGGACAGGGGAAAAGTTGGAAACACCATATATTTT
TRBV6-5	TRBJ2-5	NA	TRBD2	CASSRGLAGGSETQYF	TGTGCCAGCAGCCGGGGACTAGCGGGGGGTTCAGAGACCCAGTACTTC
TRBV29-1	TRBJ2-5	NA	TRBD2	CSVKTSTSGGQETQYF	TGCAGCGTTAAGACCTCGACTAGCGGGGGTCAAGAGACCCAGTACTTC
TRBV6-5	TRBJ2-7	NA	TRBD1	CASSYSKRGLRTYEQYF	TGTGCCAGCAGTTACTCGAAAAGGGGGCTGAGAACCTACGAGCAGTACTTC
TRBV7-2	TRBJ2-4	few	NA	CASSLGGAVAKNIQYF	TGTGCCAGCAGCTTAGGGGGGGCGGTGGCCAAAAACATTCAGTACTTC
TRBV5-1	TRBJ2-7	few	NA	CASSLVGGLEQYF	TGCGCCAGCAGCTTGGTCGGGGGTCTCGAGCAGTACTTC
TRBV7-2	TRBJ1-6	few	NA	CASSLESGSYNSPLHF	TGTGCCAGCAGCTTAGAGTCAGGGTCCTATAATTCACCCCTCCACTTT
TRBV6-5	TRBJ1-1	few	NA	CASSYSGRADRLHEAFF	TGTGCCAGCAGTTACTCGGGAAGGGCCGACAGGCTCCATGAAGCTTTCTTT
TRBV6-6	TRBJ2-2	few	TRBD1	CASSYWGQGLTGELFF	TGTGCCAGCAGTTACTGGGGACAGGGTCTTACCGGGGAGCTGTTTTTT
TRBV5-1	TRBJ1-2	NA	NA	CASSGDINYGYTF	TGCGCCAGCAGCGGGGACATTAACTATGGCTACACCTTC
TRBV20-1	TRBJ2-1	NA	NA	CSAGNQMSSYNEQFF	TGCAGTGCCGGAAACCAAATGAGCTCCTACAATGAGCAGTTCTTC
TRBV5-1	TRBJ2-1	NA	NA	CASSLRPGDDNEQFF	TGCGCCAGCAGCTTGCGTCCTGGGGATGACAATGAGCAGTTCTTC
TRBV6-2/TRBV6-3	TRBJ2-5	few	NA	CASTLGQGFGEETQYF	TGTGCCAGCACTCTCGGCCAGGGGTTCGGGGAGGAGACCCAGTACTTC
TRBV6-5	TRBJ2-5	NA	TRBD2	CASRVSGSQETQYF	TGTGCCAGCAGAGTCAGCGGGAGCCAAGAGACCCAGTACTTC
TRBV12-3/TRBV12-4	TRBJ2-2	NA	NA	CASSLGKGTGELFF	TGTGCCAGCAGTTTAGGAAAAGGGACCGGGGAGCTGTTTTTT
TRBV18	TRBJ2-3	few	NA	CASSPPVVGPQGTDTQYF	TGTGCCAGCTCACCACCGGTGGTGGGGCCCCAAGGCACAGATACGCAGTATTTT
TRBV5-1	TRBJ2-5	few	TRBD2	CASSLSAAGGQETQYF	TGCGCCAGCAGCTTGTCGGCAGCGGGGGGCCAAGAGACCCAGTACTTC
TRBV6-5	TRBJ2-7	few	NA	CASSAPQGHTYVGEQYF	TGTGCCAGCAGTGCCCCGCAGGGCCATACCTACGTGGGAGAGCAGTACTTC
TRBV4-2	TRBJ2-5	NA	TRBD1	CASSPNSGTGRETQYF	TGTGCCAGCAGCCCCAATTCTGGGACAGGGCGGGAGACCCAGTACTTC
TRBV29-1	TRBJ1-2	NA	NA	CSVAPVPRGYGYTF	TGCAGCGTTGCCCCTGTCCCGAGGGGCTATGGCTACACCTTC
TRBV6-1	TRBJ1-1	NA	NA	CASRREGVAFF	TGTGCCAGCAGGCGAGAGGGGGTGGCTTTCTTT
TRBV27	TRBJ2-6	NA	NA	CASKRASGANVLTF	TGTGCCAGCAAGCGGGCCTCTGGGGCCAACGTCCTGACTTTC
TRBV12-3/TRBV12-4	TRBJ1-2	few	NA	CASSPGGQAIYGYTF	TGTGCCAGCAGTCCGGGGGGGCAAGCGATCTATGGCTACACCTTC
TRBV7-8	TRBJ2-3	few	NA	CASSLFLSSSTDTQYF	TGTGCCAGCAGCTTGTTTTTGTCCAGCAGCACAGATACGCAGTATTTT
TRBV10-2	TRBJ2-7	NA	TRBD2	CASSVERETYEQYF	TGCGCCAGCAGTGTTGAGCGGGAAACTTACGAGCAGTACTTC
TRBV7-2	TRBJ2-1	NA	NA	CASSLPRGAAVNEQFF	TGTGCCAGCAGCTTACCTCGGGGGGCCGCGGTCAATGAGCAGTTCTTC
TRBV5-1	TRBJ2-1	NA	NA	CASSLGGRVNEQFF	TGCGCCAGCAGCTTGGGGGGCAGGGTCAATGAGCAGTTCTTC
TRBV6-1	TRBJ2-3	many	NA	CASLWNRGTDTQYF	TGTGCCAGCTTATGGAACAGGGGCACAGATACGCAGTATTTT
TRBV20-1	TRBJ2-5	NA	NA	CSASRAWRHLQETQYF	TGCAGTGCTAGCCGGGCCTGGCGGCACCTCCAAGAGACCCAGTACTTC
TRBV29-1	TRBJ1-2	NA	NA	CSVVGPLEDGYTF	TGCAGCGTCGTCGGTCCTCTCGAGGATGGCTACACCTTC
TRBV7-2	TRBJ2-3	NA	NA	CASSLRGDNRDTQYF	TGTGCCAGCAGCTTACGGGGGGACAACAGGGATACGCAGTATTTT
TRBV20-1	TRBJ2-1	NA	NA	CSARDRASHGDEQFF	TGCAGTGCTAGAGATCGGGCTAGCCATGGGGATGAGCAGTTCTTC
TRBV5-1	TRBJ2-1	few	TRBD1	CASSNRQGHEQFF	TGCGCCAGCAGCAACCGACAGGGGCACGAGCAGTTCTTC